The 2 T cell receptor beta chains listed next were all sequenced from one sample in a study of cytomegalovirus exposure and HLA in healthy donors. Sequencing used immunoSEQ multiplex PCR; TCRdb keeps in-frame clones, though not all of them. The table lists roughly 200,000 clones, about 89% of them singletons, with 6% to 8.5% in the top ten. Sequencing was carried out using PBMCs. The receptors here all came from a man aged 30-40 years in good health and CMV-seropositive.

The chain uses TRBV2 and TRBJ2-1; possible D gene TRBD1, 6 bases. V lost 5 bases and J lost 1, with 12 bases in between. The CDR3 has 15 residues. Germline lookup yields CDR1 SNHLY and CDR2 FYNNEI. The DNA for the CDR3 is TGTGCCAGCAGTTGGGACATTCTTTCCTACAATGAGCAGTTCTTC. As protein: CASSWDILSYNEQFF.

The chain links TRBV2 to TRBJ2-5; D not certain. V was clipped by 7 bases and J by 2 bases, with 8 bases between them. Germline V gene data show CDR1 as SNHLY and CDR2 as FYNNEI. This CDR3 has 12 residues. This CDR3 is CASKRGQETQYF. The CDR3 nucleotides read TGTGCCAGCAAAAGAGGACAAGAGACCCAGTACTTC.